This T cell receptor beta chain emerged from a study of T cell responses to AZD1222 COVID-19 vaccine. The assay was immunoSEQ multiplex PCR, and TCRdb's table has in-frame clones only and misses some. This repertoire shows approximately 110,000 clones, 87% found once; its top ten account for 1% to 1.5%. The V gene's germline CDR1 is SGHKS and CDR2 YYEKEE (reference sequence). Between the trimmed V and J ends, which lost 3 bases and 8 bases, there was a span of 15 bases. The CDR3 covers 14 residues. General study points: An increase in Spike-specific TCR breadth and depth was observed after two AZD1222 doses. White British donors predominated, females outnumbered males, and clonal diversity was possibly underestimated. Baseline seropositivity characterized only six AZD1222 recipients. Samples come after the peak T cell response, not at day 14.

For this clone: The antigen is not known.

The source of this sequence is an adult in good health. The chain recombines TRBV5-5 with TRBJ1-5, with a possible D match to TRBD1 (5 bases). The starting material was peripheral blood, obtained on day 0 of AZD1222 vaccination. The CDR3 reads CASSSDTGKEPQHF. In nucleotides, the CDR3 is TGTGCCAGCAGCTCGGACACTGGCAAGGAGCCCCAGCATTTT.